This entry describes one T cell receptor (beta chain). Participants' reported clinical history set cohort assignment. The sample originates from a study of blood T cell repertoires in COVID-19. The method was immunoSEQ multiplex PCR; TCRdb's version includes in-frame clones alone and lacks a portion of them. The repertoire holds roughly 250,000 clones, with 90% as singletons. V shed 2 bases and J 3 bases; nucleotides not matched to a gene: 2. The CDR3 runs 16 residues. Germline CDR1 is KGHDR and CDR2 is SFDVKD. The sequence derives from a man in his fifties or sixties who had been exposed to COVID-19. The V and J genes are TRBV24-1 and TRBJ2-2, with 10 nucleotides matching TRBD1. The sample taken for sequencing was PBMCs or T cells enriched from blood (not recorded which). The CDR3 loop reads CATSDSDRGDTGELFF. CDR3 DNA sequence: TGTGCCACCAGTGATTCGGACAGGGGGGACACCGGGGAGCTGTTTTTT.